This T cell receptor beta chain was documented in a study of blood T cell repertoires in COVID-19. Study-level information: The United States, Italy and Spain provided the acute and convalescent COVID-19 samples. Sources were T cells, B-cell-depleted T cells, or PBMCs; the material itself was cDNA or gDNA.

As processed by the authors: Amplification of reference gene primers provided the estimated nucleated cell counts. Clones were sequenced by immunoSEQ multiplex PCR, and TCRdb holds only the in-frame ones, with some missing. V, J and clone size reflect that table, while D and trimming were determined from the DNA. The table includes fewer than 150,000 clones, almost 85% detected once. The CDR3 has 15 amino acids. Germline V CDR1 and CDR2: SGHDT, YYEEEE. V lost 2 bases to trimming and J lost 7 bases, with 13 bases between them. This chain joins TRBV5-6 and TRBJ1-6; unclear D gene. Sequenced material: peripheral blood. The sequence derives from a human donor in a cohort sampled during active COVID-19. The CDR3 loop reads CASSFPPGQNSPLHF. DNA of the CDR3: TGTGCCAGCAGCTTTCCCCCAGGCCAGAATTCACCCCTCCACTTT.